The 14 T cell receptor beta chains given below trace back to one sample, sequenced in a study of CD8+ T cells in alopecia areata. Indicated treatment: oral pan-JAK inhibitor, 5-10 mg twice daily. Following RNA extraction, reverse transcription yielded cDNA that acted as the sequencing template. TCRdb keeps only in-frame clones here, not all; method: immunoSEQ multiplex PCR. The repertoire holds 150,000 to 200,000 clones, with around 60% as singletons. The starting material was CD8+ T cells sorted from blood, obtained at week 24, from a patient treated with tofacitinib. The receptors come from a human donor with alopecia areata.

The gene calls are TRBV2 and TRBJ2-2; the D gene could be TRBD1 or TRBD2 (5 bases each). CDR1 and CDR2 (germline): SNHLY, FYNNEI. This CDR3 is 16 amino acids long. V was cut by 3 bases and J by 0 bases, with 11 bases left in between. In nucleotides, the CDR3 is TGTGCCAGCAGTGACCGACAGACTACGAACACCGGGGAGCTGTTTTTT. Amino acid sequence: CASSDRQTTNTGELFF.

This clone was counted only a few times. The chain links TRBV30 to TRBJ2-4, with D perhaps matching TRBD1 or TRBD2 (6 bases each). Trimming took off 2 bases at V and 8 bases at J, with 10 bases between the two ends. The germline V gene encodes CDR1 GTSNPN and CDR2 SVGIG (reference sequence). This CDR3 is built from 12 residues. In DNA, the CDR3 is TGTGCCTGGAGTCAGGAGGGGGACATTCAGTACTTC. Translation gives CAWSQEGDIQYF.

This clone showed up just a few times. CDR3 DNA sequence: TGTGCCAGCAGCCAAGACAGGGGTGAGCAGTACTTC. Protein product: CASSQDRGEQYF. This sequence joins TRBV4-2 and TRBJ2-7; weak D call: TRBD1 (6 bases). The germline gives CDR1 LGHNA, CDR2 YNFKEQ. Trimming took off 0 bases at V and 7 bases at J, with 7 bases between the two ends. The CDR3 has 12 amino acids.

Only a few counts were recorded for this clone. V and J are TRBV13 and TRBJ2-1, with D unresolved. Germline CDR1 and CDR2: PRHDT and FYEKMQ (reference sequence). This CDR3 has 15 residues. V was cut by 2 bases and J by 5 bases, with 13 bases left in between. CDR3 nucleotide sequence: TGTGCCAGCAGCTTAAGAAAGATAGGGCACAATGAGCAGTTCTTC. Protein: CASSLRKIGHNEQFF.

The chain uses TRBV9 and TRBJ1-2; weak D call: TRBD1 (6 bases). The germline CDR1 and CDR2 sequences are SGDLS and YYNGEE. The CDR3 loop spans 13 amino acids. V was cut by 0 bases and J by 4 bases, with 7 bases left in between. CDR3 region: CASSVEDSYGYTF. The DNA for the CDR3 is TGTGCCAGCAGCGTAGAGGACAGCTATGGCTACACCTTC.

This sequence joins TRBV15 and TRBJ2-5; D gene ambiguous. Germline V gene sequence: CDR1 LNHNV, CDR2 YYDKDF (reference sequence). CDR3 length equals 15 residues. The V end lost 1 base, the J end lost 5 bases, and 14 bases lay between the germline ends. CDR3 nucleotides: TGTGCCACCAGCAGAGTAGATCAAGATGAGGAGACCCAGTACTTC. Protein sequence: CATSRVDQDEETQYF.

This rearrangement joins TRBV5-1 to TRBJ1-1; weak D call: TRBD1 (6 bases). Trimming left V 4 bases short and J 0 bases short, with 13 bases between. This CDR3 has 15 amino acids. In germline, CDR1 is SGHRS, CDR2 YFSETQ. CDR3 sequence reads: CASSEYREMNTEAFF. The CDR3 nucleotides read TGCGCCAGCAGCGAATACAGGGAGATGAACACTGAAGCTTTCTTT.

This chain uses TRBV7-9 with TRBJ2-1; D unresolved. CDR1 is SEHNR and CDR2 is FQNEAQ in the germline V gene (reference sequence). CDR3 length: 13 amino acids. Trimming stripped 7 bases from V and 4 bases from J, with 11 bases between. The CDR3 region is CASTGGRYNEQFF. The CDR3 bases are TGTGCCAGCACCGGCGGCCGATACAATGAGCAGTTCTTC. Using reference TRBV7-9 and TRBJ2-1 for the parts outside the CDR3, the full variable domain is DTGVSQNPRHKITKRGQNVTFRCDPISEHNRLYWYRQTLGQGPEFLTYFQNEAQLEKSRLLSDRFSAERPKGSFSTLEIQRTEQGDSAMYLCASTGGRYNEQFFGPGTRLTVL.

The rearrangement links TRBV30 to TRBJ2-3; unclear D gene. The germline gives CDR1 GTSNPN, CDR2 SVGIG (reference sequence). The ends were cut back, 4 bases at V and 2 bases at J, with 13 bases in the middle. The CDR3 is made up of 14 amino acids. The CDR3 here is CAWTTTSLTDTQYF. In nucleotides, the CDR3 is TGTGCCTGGACTACTACGAGTCTCACAGATACGCAGTATTTT.

This clone was picked up a small number of times. The chain employs TRBV27 and TRBJ2-4; 9 bases fit TRBD2. CDR3 length equals 15 residues. With 6 bases clipped from V and 4 bases from J, the junction kept 7 bases outside the gene matches. Germline V lookup: CDR1 MNHEY, CDR2 SMNVEV (reference sequence). The CDR3 loop is CASSRSGGTKNIQYF. The CDR3, as DNA: TGTGCCAGCAGCAGAAGCGGGGGGACGAAAAACATTCAGTACTTC.

V and J are TRBV2 and TRBJ2-1; 7 bases align to TRBD2. V lost 10 bases and J lost 6; bases outside the gene matches: 3. The CDR3 spans 11 residues. The germline CDR1 and CDR2 sequences are SNHLY and FYNNEI. The CDR3 DNA follows: TGTGCCACCCCGGGGGGCAATGAGCAGTTCTTC. It codes for CATPGGNEQFF.

This clone was seen only a few times. The chain combines TRBV6-5 with TRBJ1-4; perhaps TRBD1 as D (5 bases). CDR3 length equals 14 residues. The V end lost 4 bases, the J end lost 3 bases, and 9 bases lay between the germline ends. Germline V gene sequence: CDR1 MNHEY, CDR2 SVGAGI. The CDR3, as DNA: TGTGCCAGCAGTTGGGGGGGTGCTAATGAAAAACTGTTTTTT. This translates into CASSWGGANEKLFF.

This sequence joins TRBV10-3 and TRBJ2-6, with D perhaps matching TRBD1 or TRBD2 (5 bases each). Trimming pared 10 bases from V and 1 base from J, leaving 11 bases between. Germline values: CDR1 ENHRY, CDR2 SYGVKD. The CDR3 contains 14 residues. CDR3 amino acids: CATGAFSGANVLTF. CDR3 nucleotide sequence: TGTGCCACCGGGGCCTTTTCTGGGGCCAACGTCCTGACTTTC.

This chain joins TRBV27 and TRBJ1-5; no reliable D call. The CDR3 extends over 14 amino acids. The germline V and J ends were trimmed by 6 bases and 3 bases, with 12 bases remaining between them. Germline V gene data show CDR1 as MNHEY and CDR2 as SMNVEV (reference sequence). The CDR3 sequence: CASSPHTHNQPQHF. CDR3 nucleotide sequence: TGTGCCAGCAGCCCCCACACTCACAATCAGCCCCAGCATTTT.